Below, 29 T cell receptor beta chains from the same sample are listed, as sequenced in a study of shared clonotypes between healthy human individuals. Data came from immunoSEQ multiplex PCR; TCRdb stores just in-frame clones and leaves some out. The sample lists fewer than 600,000 clones; just over 75% were seen once. The sequencing input was PBMCs. These TCRs come from a woman aged 40-49 years in good health. Some clones in this sample may be carry-over from other donors' samples.

This clone showed up just once. V usage is TRBV7-3 and J usage is TRBJ2-1, with 7 bases matching TRBD2. With V trimmed by 4 bases and J by 0 bases, 9 bases remained unmatched. Germline values: CDR1 SGHTA, CDR2 FQGTGA. The CDR3 spans 17 residues. The CDR3 here is CASSSTPPGGSYNEQFF. The CDR3 nucleotides are TGTGCCAGCAGCTCAACTCCACCGGGGGGCTCCTACAATGAGCAGTTCTTC.

This chain links TRBV7-3 with TRBJ2-5, with TRBD2 matching over 7 bases. The V and J ends lost 5 bases and 7 bases, in that order; junction bases with no gene match: 7. The germline CDR1 and CDR2 sequences are SGHTA and FQGTGA. The CDR3 runs to 13 residues. The DNA for the CDR3 is TGTGCCAGCAGCCCCCAGCCGGGGGGGACCCAGTACTTC. Protein product: CASSPQPGGTQYF.

The V call is TRBV6-6, the J call TRBJ2-1; TRBD1 aligns across 10 bases. The CDR3 runs to 13 residues. J gave up 15 bases and V 1 base, and 6 bases lay outside the gene matches. CDR1 MNHNY and CDR2 SVGAGI come from the germline V gene (reference sequence). CDR3 DNA: TGTGCCAGCAGTTACTTTGGGAGGGACAGGGGGTTCTTC. Translation gives CASSYFGRDRGFF.

Here the CDR3 reads CASRTGTSGRASETQYF. DNA of the CDR3: TGCGCCAGCAGGACCGGGACTAGCGGGAGGGCCTCTGAGACCCAGTACTTC. V is TRBV5-1 and J is TRBJ2-5, with 16 bases matching TRBD2. Germline CDR1 and CDR2: SGHRS and YFSETQ. This CDR3 has 17 residues. The V gene end was trimmed by 5 bases and the J gene end by 5 bases; junction bases not matched to a gene: 9. Full variable domain (missing parts from reference TRBV5-1 and TRBJ2-5): KAGVTQTPRYLIKTRGQQVTLSCSPISGHRSVSWYQQTPGQGLQFLFEYFSETQRNKGNFPGRFSGRQFSNSRSEMNVSTLELGDSALYLCASRTGTSGRASETQYFGPGTRLLVL.

In regard to this clone: This likely came from a read error, as a far larger clone is one base away. The chain combines TRBV2 with TRBJ1-5; TRBD1 agrees at 9 bases. Germline V gene lookup returns CDR1 SNHLY and CDR2 FYNNEI. This CDR3 has 14 amino acids. The ends lost 7 bases at V and 7 bases at J; junction bases unmatched: 8. The DNA of the CDR3 is TGTGCCAGCATGCCTACAGGGGGCCGACAGCCCCAGCATTTT. Translated: CASMPTGGRQPQHF.

This clone was counted between two and nine times. The chain links TRBV6-6 to TRBJ2-5; TRBD1 matches 8 bases. The germline gives CDR1 MNHNY, CDR2 SVGAGI (reference sequence). The CDR3 runs to 13 residues. The junction had 9 bases not matched to a gene; V was cut back by 10 bases and J by 5 bases. The chain's CDR3 is CATQTGGRETQYF. As DNA, the CDR3 is TGTGCCACGCAAACAGGGGGGAGGGAGACCCAGTACTTC.

This chain uses TRBV7-2 with TRBJ1-5; D is undetermined. Germline loops: CDR1 SGHTA, CDR2 FQGNSA. The CDR3 runs 14 residues. V shed 4 bases and J shed 3 bases, with 10 bases lying between them. The DNA of the CDR3 is TGTGCCAGCAGCTCCCCGGGAGTCAATCAGCCCCAGCATTTT. It translates to CASSSPGVNQPQHF.

The CDR3 loop reads CASSSSTESLYEQYF. The CDR3 bases are TGCGCCAGCAGCTCCTCCACCGAGTCCCTCTACGAGCAGTACTTC. J is TRBJ2-7 and V is TRBV5-1; D unclear. V was cut by 3 bases and J by 3 bases, with 16 bases left in between. Germline CDR1 and CDR2: SGHRS and YFSETQ. The CDR3 runs 15 residues.

The V call is TRBV27, the J call TRBJ1-2; a possible D gene is TRBD1 (6 bases). Germline loops: CDR1 MNHEY, CDR2 SMNVEV (reference sequence). The CDR3 is 13 amino acids. V lost 8 bases to trimming and J lost 2 bases, with 12 bases between them. The CDR3 region is CASAQGRNYGYTF. For the CDR3, the DNA is TGTGCCAGCGCACAGGGCCGGAACTATGGCTACACCTTC.

This chain connects TRBV4-2 to TRBJ2-2; the D is unclear. V lost 0 bases and J 2 bases, leaving 16 bases between the germline ends. Germline values: CDR1 LGHNA, CDR2 YNFKEQ. CDR3 size: 18 residues. The CDR3 region is CASSQETGLKSNTGELFF. The CDR3 DNA sequence: TGTGCCAGCAGCCAAGAAACGGGCCTCAAAAGCAACACCGGGGAGCTGTTTTTT.

With respect to this clone: A much larger clone differs from this one at a single base, so this may be a read error. The chain employs TRBV29-1 and TRBJ2-3; D may correspond to TRBD1 or TRBD2 (5 bases each). The CDR3 consists of 12 residues. CDR1 is SQVTM and CDR2 is ANQGSEA in the germline V gene. With 7 bases removed from V and 4 bases from J, the gap between germline ends came to 12 bases. As DNA, the CDR3 is TGCAGCGCAACCTCGGGGCCAGATACGCAGTATTTT. Translation: CSATSGPDTQYF.

The chain links TRBV4-1 to TRBJ1-1; 7 bases agree with TRBD1. V shed 1 base and J 5 bases; nucleotides not matched to a gene: 4. CDR1 and CDR2 (germline): MGHRA, YSYEKL. CDR3 length: 14 amino acids. In nucleotides, the CDR3 is TGCGCCAGCAGCCAAGGACTCAGGGGGACTGAAGCTTTCTTT. This gives the protein CASSQGLRGTEAFF.

The gene calls are TRBV19 and TRBJ2-2; D not certain. V dropped 3 bases and J dropped 3 bases, with 11 bases sitting between them. The CDR3 extends over 15 amino acids. Germline-derived CDR1 and CDR2 are LNHDA and SQIVND (reference sequence). The DNA of the CDR3 is TGTGCCAGTAGTATCTTGGGTGGGGACACCGGGGAGCTGTTTTTT. Translation: CASSILGGDTGELFF.

This chain joins TRBV10-3 and TRBJ2-1; 7 bases map to TRBD2. CDR1 ENHRY and CDR2 SYGVKD come from the germline V gene. CDR3 length equals 16 residues. V lost 4 bases and J lost 2; bases outside the gene matches: 8. CDR3 nucleotide sequence: TGTGCCATCAGTGGAACGGGGGGACCCCCCTACAATGAGCAGTTCTTC. Its translation: CAISGTGGPPYNEQFF.

This sequence joins TRBV4-1 and TRBJ2-2; 12 positions agree with TRBD2. Germline V gene data show CDR1 as MGHRA and CDR2 as YSYEKL. Losses at the gene ends were 0 bases for V and 8 bases for J; bases not matched to a gene: 16. The CDR3 loop spans 20 amino acids. CDR3 sequence: CASSQDWASGRDRLTGELFF. The CDR3 DNA reads TGCGCCAGCAGCCAAGATTGGGCTAGCGGGAGGGACCGGCTGACTGGGGAGCTGTTTTTT.

At least ten counts were recorded for this clone. CDR3 residues: CASSYVGGTEAFF. CDR3 bases: TGTGCCAGCAGTTACGTGGGGGGCACTGAAGCTTTCTTT. The chain has TRBV6-6 and TRBJ1-1; D possibly corresponds to TRBD1 (5 bases). The germline V gene has CDR1 MNHNY and CDR2 SVGAGI (reference sequence). This CDR3 comprises 13 residues. Between the trimmed V and J ends, which lost 2 bases and 4 bases, there was a span of 8 bases.

This clone has only a few counts. The chain combines TRBV10-3 with TRBJ1-1; tentatively, D is TRBD1 (6 bases). The germline gives CDR1 ENHRY, CDR2 SYGVKD. This CDR3 has 14 residues. V was pared by 6 bases and J by 0 bases, with 11 bases between. The CDR3 region is CAIRDRNMNTEAFF. CDR3 in DNA: TGTGCCATCAGGGACAGAAATATGAACACTGAAGCTTTCTTT.

The chain is built from TRBV15 and TRBJ2-3; D unclear. Germline V gives CDR1 LNHNV, CDR2 YYDKDF (reference sequence). Trimming shortened V by 0 bases and J by 2 bases, and 9 bases separated the two germline ends. The CDR3 has 15 amino acids. The CDR3 DNA sequence: TGTGCCACCAGCAGAGATCGTCGGAACACAGATACGCAGTATTTT. Translation: CATSRDRRNTDTQYF.

The chain recombines TRBV27 with TRBJ1-1; no definite D call. Germline CDR1 MNHEY, CDR2 SMNVEV (reference sequence). The CDR3 length is 15 residues. V gave up 3 bases and J gave up 6 bases, with 17 bases separating them. The CDR3 loop is CASSLMYGFGAEAFF. CDR3 nucleotide sequence: TGTGCCAGCAGTTTGATGTATGGGTTTGGGGCTGAAGCTTTCTTT.

This chain connects TRBV15 to TRBJ2-7; 10 positions match TRBD1. Germline V gene lookup returns CDR1 LNHNV and CDR2 YYDKDF (reference sequence). V gave up 3 bases and J gave up 3 bases; unmatched junction bases: 5. The CDR3 has 15 residues. The CDR3 DNA follows: TGTGCCACCAGCAGGAGACAGGGGGCGGGCTACGAGCAGTACTTC. Amino acids: CATSRRQGAGYEQYF.

Regarding this clone: A read error is likely here: a far larger clone is one base away. In this CDR3 the conserved last residue, phenylalanine or tryptophan, is missing, so a read error is likely. The CDR3: CASSFRTGLNTEAFL. The DNA for the CDR3 is TGTGCCAGCAGTTTCAGGACAGGGTTGAACACTGAAGCTTTCCTT. The genes are TRBV28 and TRBJ1-1, with 8 bases aligning to TRBD1. Germline assignment: CDR1 MDHEN and CDR2 SYDVKM. The CDR3 contains 15 residues. V lost 3 bases to trimming and J lost 0 bases; unmatched junction nucleotides: 3.

This clone was counted between two and nine times. V usage is TRBV18 and J usage is TRBJ1-4; a possible D gene is TRBD1 (5 bases). Germline V gives CDR1 KGHSH, CDR2 LQKENI. V lost 4 bases, J lost 4 bases, and 10 bases lay in between. The CDR3 is made up of 14 amino acids. CDR3 sequence: CASSHRDGNEKLFF. Written as DNA, the CDR3 is TGTGCCAGCTCACACCGGGACGGTAATGAAAAACTGTTTTTT.

V usage is TRBV5-1 and J usage is TRBJ2-3; the match to TRBD1 covers 9 bases. The CDR3 covers 17 residues. With 0 bases clipped from V and 4 bases from J, the junction kept 9 bases outside the gene matches. Germline V gene data show CDR1 as SGHRS and CDR2 as YFSETQ. The CDR3 protein is CASSLEGQGYGPDTQYF. DNA for the CDR3: TGCGCCAGCAGCTTGGAGGGACAGGGATACGGGCCAGATACGCAGTATTTT. Combining the CDR3 with reference TRBV5-1 and TRBJ2-3 gives the whole variable domain KAGVTQTPRYLIKTRGQQVTLSCSPISGHRSVSWYQQTPGQGLQFLFEYFSETQRNKGNFPGRFSGRQFSNSRSEMNVSTLELGDSALYLCASSLEGQGYGPDTQYFGPGTRLTVL.

The CDR3 DNA is TGTGCCAGCAGTGGACATTGGGGGGAGCAAGAGACCCAGTACTTC. Translation gives CASSGHWGEQETQYF. This chain uses TRBV6-1 with TRBJ2-5, with a possible D match to TRBD2 (6 bases). The germline V gene encodes CDR1 MNHNS and CDR2 SASEGT. The V end was cut by 4 bases, the J end by 2 bases, with 14 bases between. The CDR3 is made up of 15 amino acids.

This chain links TRBV2 with TRBJ2-2; no definite D call. The CDR3 consists of 16 residues. CDR1 SNHLY and CDR2 FYNNEI come from the germline V gene. The V gene lost 5 bases and the J gene lost 1 base, with 14 bases spanning the gap. CDR3 bases: TGTGCCAGCAGTTTAGGACGGCCCGAGAACACCGGGGAGCTGTTTTTT. It is translated as CASSLGRPENTGELFF.

This clone appeared a few times. This may arise from a read error, as a much more abundant clone is one base away. The chain links TRBV28 to TRBJ1-1; tentative D call: TRBD1 (5 bases). Trimming left V 5 bases short and J 9 bases short, with 16 bases between. CDR3 length equals 13 residues. Germline values: CDR1 MDHEN, CDR2 SYDVKM. The CDR3 is CASSEAGGVQAFF. The CDR3 nucleotides are TGTGCCAGCAGTGAGGCAGGAGGGGTTCAAGCTTTCTTT.

The V gene is TRBV7-4, the J gene TRBJ2-1, with 9 bases fitting TRBD2. V shed 2 bases and J 7 bases; nucleotides not matched to a gene: 27. CDR3 size: 22 residues. Per the germline V gene, CDR1 is SGHVT and CDR2 is SQSDAQ. In DNA form, the CDR3 reads TGTGCCAGCAGCTTACGAAGTGGCGAAAAGGGCCCCAAGACTAGCGGTTTAAATGAGCAGTTCTTC. It encodes CASSLRSGEKGPKTSGLNEQFF.

The chain is built from TRBV11-2 and TRBJ2-3; D call uncertain. This CDR3 comprises 14 residues. Looked up from germline, CDR1 is SGHAT and CDR2 is FQNNGV. V was shortened by 1 base and J by 4 bases, with 9 bases between the two germline ends. CDR3 loop: CASSLVARSDTQYF. In DNA form, the CDR3 reads TGTGCCAGCAGCTTAGTAGCCAGATCAGATACGCAGTATTTT.

The chain recombines TRBV7-8 with TRBJ1-2; weak D call: TRBD1 (5 bases). V was cut by 5 bases and J by 7 bases, with 14 bases left in between. CDR3 length: 13 amino acids. CDR1 is SGHVS, CDR2 FQNEAQ, per germline. CDR3 protein: CASSPLGVAGYTF. The CDR3 nucleotides read TGTGCCAGCAGCCCACTGGGGGTCGCTGGCTACACCTTC.